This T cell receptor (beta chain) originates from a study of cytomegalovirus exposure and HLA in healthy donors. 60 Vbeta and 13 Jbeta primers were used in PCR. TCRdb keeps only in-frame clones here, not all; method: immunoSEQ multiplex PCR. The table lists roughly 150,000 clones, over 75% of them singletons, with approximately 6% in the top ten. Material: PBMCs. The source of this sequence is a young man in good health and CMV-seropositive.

The DNA for the CDR3 is TGTGCCAGCAGTTCCTTACATCGCACAGATACGCAGTATTTT. The encoded protein is CASSSLHRTDTQYF. The rearrangement joins TRBV27 to TRBJ2-3; D is unclear. In germline, CDR1 is MNHEY, CDR2 SMNVEV (reference sequence). V dropped 4 bases and J dropped 1 base, with 9 bases sitting between them. CDR3 length: 14 amino acids.